This T cell receptor beta chain appears in the sequencing data of a study of siplizumab effects on memory and regulatory T cells. Germline values: CDR1 MNHNS, CDR2 SASEGT. The CDR3 length is 11 residues. The germline V and J ends were trimmed by 7 bases and 4 bases, with 7 bases remaining between them. This table comes from immunoSEQ multiplex PCR, and its TCRdb copy is limited to in-frame clones, with some not included. The sample yields about 120,000 clones, 94% seen once. The sequenced sample was non-Treg CD4+ T cells sorted from blood. This sequence was found in a human donor in good health. V usage is TRBV6-1 and J usage is TRBJ1-1, with D uncertain. The CDR3 DNA follows: TGTGCCAGCACGAGAAGCACTGAAGCTTTCTTT. As protein: CASTRSTEAFF.